These 27 T cell receptor beta chains came from one sample sequenced in a study of T cell repertoires in cytomegalovirus infection. TCRdb reprocessed the reads via MiXCR and lists one record per CDR3 protein. The data hold about 130,000 distinct CDR3 sequences, with 7.5% to 9% observed a single time. The sample taken for sequencing was PBMCs. The receptors were sampled from a human donor in good health (CMV status not recorded). Some clones in this sample may be carry-over from other donors' samples.

J is TRBJ2-3 and V is TRBV2, with D possibly being TRBD2 (6 bases). CDR1 is SNHLY and CDR2 is FYNNEI in the germline V gene. The length of the CDR3 is 15 residues. The germline V and J ends were trimmed by 5 bases and 0 bases, with 12 bases remaining between them. CDR3 residues: CASSRLGPSTDTQYF. In DNA, the CDR3 is TGTGCCAGCAGTCGACTAGGGCCTAGCACAGATACGCAGTATTTT.

Details on this clonotype: At one end the junction does not follow the germline gene, possibly because of a read error. The chain combines TRBV2 with TRBJ1-1; the D gene is possibly TRBD1 (6 bases). The CDR3 runs to 14 residues. The germline CDR1 and CDR2 sequences are SNHLY and FYNNEI. The CDR3 here is CASRLDSKIGEALF. For the CDR3, the DNA is TGTGCCAGCAGACTGGACAGTAAAATCGGTGAAGCTTTGTTT. The full variable domain, completed using reference TRBV2 and TRBJ1-1, is EPEVTQTPSHQVTQMGQEVILRCVPISNHLYFYWYRQILGQKVEFLVSFYNNEISEKSEIFDDQFSVERPDGSNFTLKIRSTKLEDSAMYFCASRLDSKIGEALFGQGTRLTVV.

The J gene is TRBJ2-5, the V gene TRBV27; perhaps TRBD1 as D (6 bases). The CDR3 is made up of 15 amino acids. V lost 8 bases and J 5 bases, leaving 21 bases between the germline ends. The germline CDR1 and CDR2 sequences are MNHEY and SMNVEV (reference sequence). Here the CDR3 reads CASRQGNGRFETQYF. DNA of the CDR3: TGTGCCAGCCGTCAGGGGAACGGACGTTTTGAGACCCAGTACTTC.

This clonotype came up many times. J is TRBJ1-1 and V is TRBV5-6; D possibly corresponds to TRBD1 (6 bases). The CDR3 length is 14 residues. From germline, CDR1 is SGHDT and CDR2 YYEEEE. Trimming left V 2 bases short and J 6 bases short, with 14 bases between. The CDR3 sequence: CASSLGGGKPEAFF. The CDR3 DNA sequence: TGTGCCAGCAGCTTAGGGGGGGGCAAGCCTGAAGCTTTCTTT.

This clonotype was counted at least ten times. V gene TRBV28 combines with J gene TRBJ2-3, with 9 bases matching TRBD2. Germline V gene lookup returns CDR1 MDHEN and CDR2 SYDVKM. V shed 7 bases, J shed 4 bases, and the junction held 12 bases outside the gene matches. The CDR3 contains 16 residues. This CDR3 is CASTSPKRGAPDTQYF. The CDR3 nucleotides are TGTGCCAGCACCTCGCCCAAGCGGGGGGCCCCAGATACGCAGTATTTT.

This clonotype was detected ten times or more. The chain combines TRBV7-8 with TRBJ2-7, with D possibly being TRBD2 (5 bases). The CDR3 has 14 residues. CDR1 SGHVS and CDR2 FQNEAQ come from the germline V gene. Between the trimmed V and J ends, which lost 7 bases and 6 bases, there was a span of 19 bases. The CDR3 nucleotides are TGTGCCAGCACCCTTGTCCGACTATCGGGCGAGCAGTACTTC. It specifies CASTLVRLSGEQYF.

There are a few counts of this clonotype. V is TRBV29-1 and J is TRBJ2-3; 9 bases fit TRBD2. The junction had 6 bases not matched to a gene; V was cut back by 7 bases and J by 1 base. Germline V gene sequence: CDR1 SQVTM, CDR2 ANQGSEA. This CDR3 region has 14 residues. The CDR3 coding sequence is TGCAGCGGGAAGCGGGGGGTCGGCACAGATACGCAGTATTTT. Translated: CSGKRGVGTDTQYF.

The J gene is TRBJ2-5, the V gene TRBV18; unclear D gene. There are 13 residues in the CDR3. Germline CDR1 is KGHSH and CDR2 is LQKENI. The V end lost 1 base, the J end lost 1 base, and 4 bases lay between the germline ends. The CDR3 DNA reads as TGTGCCAGCTCACCACTAAGCCAAGAGACCCAGTACTTC. This codes for CASSPLSQETQYF.

This clonotype appeared many times. This chain joins TRBV7-2 and TRBJ1-2; no definite D call. The length of the CDR3 is 15 residues. Germline CDR1 reads SGHTA; CDR2 reads FQGNSA. Trimming took 5 bases from V and 5 from J, leaving 18 bases between them. CDR3 sequence: CASSKAPGPLYGYTF. The CDR3 coding sequence is TGTGCCAGCAGCAAAGCTCCTGGACCGTTATATGGCTACACCTTC.

The sample holds many counts of this clonotype. The rearrangement links TRBV10-3 to TRBJ2-7; D may be TRBD1 (6 bases). V shed 4 bases and J shed 4 bases, with 11 bases lying between them. Germline V lookup: CDR1 ENHRY, CDR2 SYGVKD. CDR3 length equals 13 residues. The chain's CDR3 is CAISGQVGYEQYF. CDR3 DNA sequence: TGTGCCATCAGTGGACAGGTTGGTTACGAGCAGTACTTC.

This clonotype occurred many times. V and J are TRBV6-5 and TRBJ2-6; D is unclear. Trimming cost V 0 bases and J 1 base, with 7 bases left between them. The germline V gene has CDR1 MNHEY and CDR2 SVGAGI. The CDR3 consists of 16 residues. Here the CDR3 DNA reads TGTGCCAGCAGTTACTCTCTCCGGTCTGGGGCCAACGTCCTGACTTTC. It encodes CASSYSLRSGANVLTF.

The chain joins TRBV20-1 to TRBJ2-3, with 7 bases aligning to TRBD1. V gave up 7 bases and J gave up 6 bases; unmatched junction bases: 16. The germline gives CDR1 DFQATT, CDR2 SNEGSKA (reference sequence). The CDR3 sequence is 15 residues long. DNA of the CDR3: TGCAGTGGTACTCCTCAGGGGGTCTTCGGGGATACGCAGTATTTT. The encoded protein is CSGTPQGVFGDTQYF.

In DNA form, the CDR3 reads TGTGCCAGTAGTACCAATCCGGGCCCAAACACTGAAGCTTTCTTT. Translation gives CASSTNPGPNTEAFF. The genes are TRBV19 and TRBJ1-1; D is ambiguous. Trimming shortened V by 4 bases and J by 2 bases, and 14 bases separated the two germline ends. Germline assignment: CDR1 LNHDA and CDR2 SQIVND (reference sequence). This CDR3 region has 15 residues.

This chain connects TRBV20-1 to TRBJ1-1, with 9 bases identical to TRBD1. Germline-derived CDR1 and CDR2 are DFQATT and SNEGSKA (reference sequence). The trim removed 3 bases at V and 5 bases at J, leaving 10 bases unmatched. CDR3 length equals 15 residues. DNA of the CDR3: TGCAGTGCTAGGGGGTCTACAGGGGGCGCGACTGAAGCTTTCTTT. Protein sequence: CSARGSTGGATEAFF.

This clonotype was recorded at least ten times. The chain employs TRBV18 and TRBJ2-5; TRBD2 agrees at 8 bases. V was pared by 3 bases and J by 2 bases, with 8 bases of the junction left unmatched. There are 16 residues in the CDR3. Per germline, CDR1 KGHSH and CDR2 LQKENI. The CDR3 protein is CASSPLGGGIQETQYF. CDR3 sequence (DNA): TGTGCCAGCTCACCTTTAGGCGGGGGGATTCAAGAGACCCAGTACTTC.

The V and J genes are TRBV2 and TRBJ2-7; TRBD2 is a possible D gene (6 bases). CDR1 is SNHLY, CDR2 FYNNEI, per germline. The CDR3 has 12 amino acids. Trimming removed 2 bases at V and 12 bases at J, with 14 bases between. CDR3 sequence: CASSERAGRGYF. CDR3 in DNA: TGTGCCAGCAGTGAAAGGGCCGGGAGAGGGTACTTC. Together with reference TRBV2 and TRBJ2-7, the CDR3 gives the full variable domain: EPEVTQTPSHQVTQMGQEVILRCVPISNHLYFYWYRQILGQKVEFLVSFYNNEISEKSEIFDDQFSVERPDGSNFTLKIRSTKLEDSAMYFCASSERAGRGYFGPGTRLTVT.

This clonotype was counted at least ten times. The rearrangement links TRBV12-3 or TRBV12-4 to TRBJ1-4; the match to TRBD1 covers 7 bases. The CDR3 length is 14 residues. With 6 bases clipped from V and 5 bases from J, the junction kept 6 bases outside the gene matches. The DNA for the CDR3 is TGTGCCAGCAGGGCCCCGGGACAGAATGAAAAACTGTTTTTT. Protein sequence: CASRAPGQNEKLFF.

The chain's CDR3 is CASSSQGGEQFF. DNA of the CDR3: TGTGCCAGCAGCTCCCAAGGCGGGGAGCAGTTCTTC. The V and J genes are TRBV2 and TRBJ2-1; possibly TRBD2 for D (5 bases). Looked up from germline, CDR1 is SNHLY and CDR2 is FYNNEI. V lost 6 bases and J lost 10, with 13 bases in between. This CDR3 contains 12 residues.

This clonotype came up many times. The gene calls are TRBV28 and TRBJ2-5; 8 bases map to TRBD1. Germline CDR1 and CDR2: MDHEN and SYDVKM. This CDR3 has 14 amino acids. The trim removed 6 bases at V and 5 bases at J, leaving 8 bases unmatched. The CDR3 DNA reads as TGTGCCAGCAGACTGACAGGGGCGTACGAGACCCAGTACTTC. Translated: CASRLTGAYETQYF.

This rearrangement joins TRBV29-1 to TRBJ1-2; 10 bases line up with TRBD1. V lost 6 bases, J lost 7 bases, and 8 bases stayed unmatched. Looked up from germline, CDR1 is SQVTM and CDR2 is ANQGSEA. CDR3 length: 13 residues. CDR3 sequence (DNA): TGCAGCGTGGTGACAGGGGGCGCAGGTGGCTACACCTTC. Protein sequence: CSVVTGGAGGYTF.

This clonotype was seen many times. J is TRBJ1-1 and V is TRBV29-1; D is uncertain. Germline CDR1 reads SQVTM; CDR2 reads ANQGSEA. The CDR3 is 10 amino acids. CDR3 protein: CSAGNTEAFF. The CDR3 DNA reads as TGCAGTGCAGGGAACACTGAAGCTTTCTTT.

This chain links TRBV7-3 with TRBJ2-7, with TRBD1 as a possible D gene (6 bases). The CDR3 length is 15 residues. Germline V lookup: CDR1 SGHTA, CDR2 FQGTGA. V lost 4 bases to trimming and J lost 4 bases, with 17 bases between them. DNA of the CDR3: TGTGCCAGCAGCTCTTTACAGGGTCAGTCGTACGAGCAGTACTTC. Its translation: CASSSLQGQSYEQYF.

This clonotype was counted many times. The chain uses TRBV7-2 and TRBJ2-3; 7 bases are a match to TRBD2. Germline assignment: CDR1 SGHTA and CDR2 FQGNSA. V was pared by 7 bases and J by 5 bases, with 6 bases of the junction left unmatched. The CDR3 loop spans 13 amino acids. Here the CDR3 reads CASIGLGVDTQYF. As DNA, the CDR3 is TGTGCCAGCATAGGACTAGGCGTAGATACGCAGTATTTT.

This clonotype was picked up many times. V usage is TRBV10-3 and J usage is TRBJ2-5; TRBD1 might be the D (6 bases). The CDR3 spans 18 residues. The germline CDR1 and CDR2 sequences are ENHRY and SYGVKD. Trimming pared 2 bases from V and 4 bases from J, leaving 23 bases between. The CDR3 loop reads CAISEDTGIDDGGETQYF. The CDR3 DNA is TGTGCCATCAGTGAGGACACAGGGATAGATGATGGGGGAGAGACCCAGTACTTC.

This clonotype was seen ten or more times. J is TRBJ1-3 and V is TRBV7-9; D is undetermined. This CDR3 has 14 residues. Germline values: CDR1 SEHNR, CDR2 FQNEAQ (reference sequence). Trimming took off 5 bases at V and 0 bases at J, with 8 bases between the two ends. The CDR3 region is CASSPSDSGNTIYF. The CDR3 coding sequence is TGTGCCAGCAGCCCGTCCGACTCTGGAAACACCATATATTTT.

This clonotype has only a few counts. The junction does not match germline at one end; this may be a read error. The V call is TRBV7-4, the J call TRBJ2-1; D may be TRBD2 (5 bases). CDR3 length equals 11 residues. The germline V gene encodes CDR1 SGHVT and CDR2 SQSDAQ. In nucleotides, the CDR3 is TGTGCCAGCAGCTTAGAGGCTAGCAAGGTCTTC. Its protein product is CASSLEASKVF.

This clonotype was seen many times. The chain uses TRBV7-6 and TRBJ2-1, with TRBD2 matching over 10 bases. Looked up from germline, CDR1 is SGHVS and CDR2 is FNYEAQ. V dropped 5 bases and J dropped 0; count of bases not matched to a gene: 13. This CDR3 has 19 amino acids. CDR3 loop: CASSPGLAGASSSYNEQFF. In DNA, the CDR3 is TGTGCCAGCAGCCCCGGCCTAGCGGGGGCCTCCAGCTCCTACAATGAGCAGTTCTTC. Using reference TRBV7-6 and TRBJ2-1 for the parts outside the CDR3, the full variable domain is GAGVSQSPRYKVTKRGQDVALRCDPISGHVSLYWYRQALGQGPEFLTYFNYEAQQDKSGLPNDRFSAERPEGSISTLTIQRTEQRDSAMYRCASSPGLAGASSSYNEQFFGPGTRLTVL.